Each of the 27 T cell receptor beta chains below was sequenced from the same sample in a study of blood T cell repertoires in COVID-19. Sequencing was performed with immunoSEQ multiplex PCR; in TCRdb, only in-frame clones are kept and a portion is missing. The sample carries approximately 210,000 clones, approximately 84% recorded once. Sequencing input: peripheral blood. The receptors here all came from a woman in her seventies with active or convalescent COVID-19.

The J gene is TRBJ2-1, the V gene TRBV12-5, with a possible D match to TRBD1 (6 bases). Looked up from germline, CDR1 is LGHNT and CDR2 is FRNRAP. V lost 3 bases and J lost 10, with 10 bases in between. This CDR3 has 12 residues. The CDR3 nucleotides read TGTGCTAGTGGTTTACAGGGTTGGGAGCAGTTCTTC. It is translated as CASGLQGWEQFF.

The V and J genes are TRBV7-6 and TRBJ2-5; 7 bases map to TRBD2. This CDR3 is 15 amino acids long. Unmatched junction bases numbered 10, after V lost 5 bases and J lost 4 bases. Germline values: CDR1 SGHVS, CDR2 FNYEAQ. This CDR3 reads CASSVSGVELETQYF. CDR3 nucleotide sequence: TGTGCCAGCAGCGTAAGCGGGGTCGAACTAGAGACCCAGTACTTC.

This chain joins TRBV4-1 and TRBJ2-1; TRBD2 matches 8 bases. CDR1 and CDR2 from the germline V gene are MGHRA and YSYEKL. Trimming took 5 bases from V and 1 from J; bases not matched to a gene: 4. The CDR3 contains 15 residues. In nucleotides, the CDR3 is TGCGCCAGCAGCTACGGACTAGCTTCCTACAATGAGCAGTTCTTC. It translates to CASSYGLASYNEQFF.

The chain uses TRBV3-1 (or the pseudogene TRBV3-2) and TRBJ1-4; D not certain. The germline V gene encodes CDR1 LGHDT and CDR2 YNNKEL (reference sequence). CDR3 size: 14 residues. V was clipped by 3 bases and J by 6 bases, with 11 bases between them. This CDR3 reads CASSHTGIDEKLFF. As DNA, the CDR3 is TGTGCCAGCAGCCATACGGGGATAGATGAAAAACTGTTTTTT.

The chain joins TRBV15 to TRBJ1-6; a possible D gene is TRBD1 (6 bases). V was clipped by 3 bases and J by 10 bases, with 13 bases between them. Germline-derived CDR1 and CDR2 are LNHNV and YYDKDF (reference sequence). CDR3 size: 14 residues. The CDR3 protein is CATSSVRTASPLHF. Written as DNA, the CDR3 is TGTGCCACCAGCAGCGTAAGGACAGCCTCACCCCTCCACTTT. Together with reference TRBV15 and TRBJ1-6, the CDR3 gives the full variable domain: DAMVIQNPRYQVTQFGKPVTLSCSQTLNHNVMYWYQQKSSQAPKLLFHYYDKDFNNEADTPDNFQSRRPNTSFCFLDIRSPGLGDTAMYLCATSSVRTASPLHFGNGTRLTVT.

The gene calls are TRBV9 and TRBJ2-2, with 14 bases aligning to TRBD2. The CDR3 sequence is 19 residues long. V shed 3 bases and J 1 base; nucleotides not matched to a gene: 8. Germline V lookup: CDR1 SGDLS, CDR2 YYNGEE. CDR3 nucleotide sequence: TGTGCCAGCAGCGCCTTGGGACTAGCGGGAGTAGGGAACACCGGGGAGCTGTTTTTT. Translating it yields CASSALGLAGVGNTGELFF.

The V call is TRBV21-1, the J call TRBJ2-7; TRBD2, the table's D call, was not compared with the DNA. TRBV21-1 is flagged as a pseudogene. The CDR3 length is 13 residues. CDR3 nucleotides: TGTGCCAGCCAGGGACTAGCCCTTTACGAGCAGTACTTC. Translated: CASQGLALYEQYF.

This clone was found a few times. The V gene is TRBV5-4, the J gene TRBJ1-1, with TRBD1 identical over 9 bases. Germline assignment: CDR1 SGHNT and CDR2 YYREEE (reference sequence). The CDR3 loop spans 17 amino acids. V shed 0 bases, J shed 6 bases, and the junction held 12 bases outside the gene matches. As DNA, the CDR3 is TGTGCCAGCAGCTTGGCCGGGACAGGGTTCCTGTATCCTGAAGCTTTCTTT. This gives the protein CASSLAGTGFLYPEAFF.

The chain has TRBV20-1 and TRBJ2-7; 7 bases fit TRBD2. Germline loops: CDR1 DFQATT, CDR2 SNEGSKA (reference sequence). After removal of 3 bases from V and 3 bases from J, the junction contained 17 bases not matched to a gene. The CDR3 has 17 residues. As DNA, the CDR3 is TGCAGTGCTAGTTATAGCGGGCCGATCCCTCGGGGCTACGAGCAGTACTTC. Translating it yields CSASYSGPIPRGYEQYF.

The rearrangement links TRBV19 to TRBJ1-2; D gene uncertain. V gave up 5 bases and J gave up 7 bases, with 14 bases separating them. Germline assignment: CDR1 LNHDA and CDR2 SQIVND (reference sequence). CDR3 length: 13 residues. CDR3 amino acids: CASSGLLSGGYTF. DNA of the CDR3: TGTGCCAGTAGTGGGCTTCTATCAGGTGGCTACACCTTC.

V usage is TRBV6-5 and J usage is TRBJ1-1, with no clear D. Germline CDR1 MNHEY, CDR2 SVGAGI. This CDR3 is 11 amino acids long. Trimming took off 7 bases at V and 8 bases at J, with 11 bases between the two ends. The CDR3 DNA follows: TGTGCCAGCACCGGGAGCCACGAAGCTTTCTTT. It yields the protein CASTGSHEAFF.

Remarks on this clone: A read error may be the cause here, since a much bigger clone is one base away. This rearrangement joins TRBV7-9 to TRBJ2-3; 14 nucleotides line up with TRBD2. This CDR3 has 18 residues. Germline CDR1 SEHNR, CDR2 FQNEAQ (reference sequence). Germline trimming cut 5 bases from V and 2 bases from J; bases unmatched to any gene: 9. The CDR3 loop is CASSPKVGLAGVTDTQYF. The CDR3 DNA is TGTGCCAGCAGCCCAAAGGTGGGACTAGCGGGAGTCACAGATACGCAGTATTTT.

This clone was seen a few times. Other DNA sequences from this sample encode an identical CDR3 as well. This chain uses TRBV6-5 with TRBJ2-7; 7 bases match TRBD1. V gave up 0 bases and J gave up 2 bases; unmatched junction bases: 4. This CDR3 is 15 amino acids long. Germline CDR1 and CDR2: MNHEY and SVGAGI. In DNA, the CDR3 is TGTGCCAGCAGTTACTCTGGGACAGAGCCCTACGAGCAGTACTTC. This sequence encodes CASSYSGTEPYEQYF.

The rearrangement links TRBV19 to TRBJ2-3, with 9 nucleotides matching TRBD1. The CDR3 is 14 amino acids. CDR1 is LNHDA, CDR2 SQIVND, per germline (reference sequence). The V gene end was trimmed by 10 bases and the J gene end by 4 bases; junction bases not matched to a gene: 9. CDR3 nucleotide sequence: TGTGCCACCCGCGGACAGGGGAGCCCAGATACGCAGTATTTT. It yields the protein CATRGQGSPDTQYF.

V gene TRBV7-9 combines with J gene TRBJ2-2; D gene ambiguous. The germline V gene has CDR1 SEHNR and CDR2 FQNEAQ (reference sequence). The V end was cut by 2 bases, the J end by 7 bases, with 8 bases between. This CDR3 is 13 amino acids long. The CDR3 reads CASSLLPGGELFF. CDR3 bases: TGTGCCAGCAGCTTACTGCCGGGCGGGGAGCTGTTTTTT.

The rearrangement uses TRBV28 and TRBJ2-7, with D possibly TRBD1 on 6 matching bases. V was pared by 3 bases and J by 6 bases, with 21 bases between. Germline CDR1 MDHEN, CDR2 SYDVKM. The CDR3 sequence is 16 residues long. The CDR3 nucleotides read TGTGCCAGCAGTTTTATAGGACAGCCCCACGCGGGCGAGCAGTACTTC. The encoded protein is CASSFIGQPHAGEQYF.

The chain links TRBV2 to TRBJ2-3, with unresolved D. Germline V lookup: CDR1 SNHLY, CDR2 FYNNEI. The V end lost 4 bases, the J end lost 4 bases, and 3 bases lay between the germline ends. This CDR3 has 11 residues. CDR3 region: CASSVSDTQYF. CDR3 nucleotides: TGTGCCAGCAGTGTATCAGATACGCAGTATTTT. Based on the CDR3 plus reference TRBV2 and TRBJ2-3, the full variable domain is EPEVTQTPSHQVTQMGQEVILRCVPISNHLYFYWYRQILGQKVEFLVSFYNNEISEKSEIFDDQFSVERPDGSNFTLKIRSTKLEDSAMYFCASSVSDTQYFGPGTRLTVL.

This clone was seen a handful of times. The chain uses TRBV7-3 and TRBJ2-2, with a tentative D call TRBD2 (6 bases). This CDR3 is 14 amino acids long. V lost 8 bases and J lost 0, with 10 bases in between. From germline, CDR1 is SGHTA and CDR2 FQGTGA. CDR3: CASSGGTNTGELFF. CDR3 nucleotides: TGTGCCAGCTCTGGAGGGACGAACACCGGGGAGCTGTTTTTT.

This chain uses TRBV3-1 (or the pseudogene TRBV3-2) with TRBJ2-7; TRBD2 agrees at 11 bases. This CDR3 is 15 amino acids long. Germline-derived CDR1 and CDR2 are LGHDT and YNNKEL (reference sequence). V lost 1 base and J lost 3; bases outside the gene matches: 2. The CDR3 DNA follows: TGTGCCAGCAGCCAAGCTCTAGCGGGAGGCTACGAGCAGTACTTC. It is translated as CASSQALAGGYEQYF.

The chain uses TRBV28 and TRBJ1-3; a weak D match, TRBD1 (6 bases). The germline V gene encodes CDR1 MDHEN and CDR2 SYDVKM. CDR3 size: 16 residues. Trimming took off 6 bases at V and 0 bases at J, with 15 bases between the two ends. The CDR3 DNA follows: TGTGCCAGCAGCAGGAGGGGGGGTTCCTCTGGAAACACCATATATTTT. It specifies CASSRRGGSSGNTIYF.

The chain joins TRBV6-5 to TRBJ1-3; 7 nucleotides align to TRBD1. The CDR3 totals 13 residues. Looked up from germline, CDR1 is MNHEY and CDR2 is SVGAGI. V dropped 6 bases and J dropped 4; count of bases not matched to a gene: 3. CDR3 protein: CASRPGGGNTIYF. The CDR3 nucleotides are TGTGCCAGCAGACCAGGGGGAGGAAACACCATATATTTT.

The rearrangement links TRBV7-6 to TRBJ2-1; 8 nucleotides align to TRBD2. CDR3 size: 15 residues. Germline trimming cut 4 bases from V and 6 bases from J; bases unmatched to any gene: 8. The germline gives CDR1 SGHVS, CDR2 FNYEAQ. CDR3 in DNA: TGTGCCAGCAGCTCTGTTGGGACTAGTATCAATGAGCAGTTCTTC. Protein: CASSSVGTSINEQFF.

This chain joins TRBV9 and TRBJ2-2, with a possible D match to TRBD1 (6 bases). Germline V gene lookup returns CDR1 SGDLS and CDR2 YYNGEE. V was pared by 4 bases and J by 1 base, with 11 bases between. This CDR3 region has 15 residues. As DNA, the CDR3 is TGTGCCAGCAGCCCACTAGGGGGGAACACCGGGGAGCTGTTTTTT. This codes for CASSPLGGNTGELFF. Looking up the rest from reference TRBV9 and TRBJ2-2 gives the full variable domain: DSGVTQTPKHLITATGQRVTLRCSPRSGDLSVYWYQQSLDQGLQFLIQYYNGEERAKGNILERFSAQQFPDLHSELNLSSLELGDSALYFCASSPLGGNTGELFFGEGSRLTVL.

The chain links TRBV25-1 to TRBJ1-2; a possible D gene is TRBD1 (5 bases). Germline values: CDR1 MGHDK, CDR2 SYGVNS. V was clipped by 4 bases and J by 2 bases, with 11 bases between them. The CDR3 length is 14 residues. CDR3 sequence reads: CASSGKGANYGYTF. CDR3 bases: TGTGCCAGCAGTGGGAAAGGGGCAAACTATGGCTACACCTTC.

The CDR3 here is CASSAGTGGNTEAFF. Written as DNA, the CDR3 is TGTGCCAGTAGCGCCGGGACAGGGGGGAACACTGAAGCTTTCTTT. The chain uses TRBV19 and TRBJ1-1; TRBD1 matches at 11 bases. After removal of 6 bases from V and 1 base from J, the junction contained 4 bases not matched to a gene. Per the germline V gene, CDR1 is LNHDA and CDR2 is SQIVND (reference sequence). This CDR3 contains 15 residues.

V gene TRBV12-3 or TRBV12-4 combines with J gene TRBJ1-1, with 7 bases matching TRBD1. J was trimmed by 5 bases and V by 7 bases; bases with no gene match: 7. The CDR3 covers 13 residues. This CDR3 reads CASKSTGMTEAFF. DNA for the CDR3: TGTGCCAGCAAATCGACAGGGATGACTGAAGCTTTCTTT.

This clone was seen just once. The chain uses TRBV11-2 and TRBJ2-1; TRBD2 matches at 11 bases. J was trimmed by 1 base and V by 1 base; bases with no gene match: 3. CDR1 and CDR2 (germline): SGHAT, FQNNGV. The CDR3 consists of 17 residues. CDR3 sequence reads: CASSLGGLAGSYNEQFF. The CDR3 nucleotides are TGTGCCAGCAGCTTAGGAGGACTAGCGGGTTCCTACAATGAGCAGTTCTTC.